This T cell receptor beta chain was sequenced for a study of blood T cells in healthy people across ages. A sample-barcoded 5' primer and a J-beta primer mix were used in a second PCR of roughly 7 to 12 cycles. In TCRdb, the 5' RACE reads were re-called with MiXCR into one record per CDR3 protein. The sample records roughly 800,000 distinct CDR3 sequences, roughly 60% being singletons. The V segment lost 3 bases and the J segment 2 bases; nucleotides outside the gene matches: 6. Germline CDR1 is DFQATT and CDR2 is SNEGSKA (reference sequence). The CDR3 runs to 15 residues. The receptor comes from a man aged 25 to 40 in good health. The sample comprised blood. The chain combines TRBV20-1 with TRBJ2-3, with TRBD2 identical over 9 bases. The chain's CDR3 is CSARRSGGFTDTQYF. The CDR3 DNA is TGCAGTGCTAGGAGGAGCGGGGGGTTCACAGATACGCAGTATTTT.